This paragraph reports one TCR beta chain. Deletions cut 3 bases from V and 5 bases from J, with 13 bases between. The CDR3 consists of 14 residues. CDR1 and CDR2 from the germline V gene are WSHSY and SAAADI. Only in-frame clones appear in the TCRdb table, and some are missing; sequencing was by immunoSEQ multiplex PCR. The table includes 320,000 or so clones, approximately 81% detected once. This sample is drawn from a study of blood T cell repertoires in COVID-19. The chain carries TRBV10-2 and TRBJ2-5, with unresolved D. The clonotype comes from a woman aged 30 to 39 who had been exposed to COVID-19. The sequencing input was PBMCs or T cells enriched from blood (not recorded which). The CDR3 DNA is TGCGCCAGCAGTGACCTGAAAAGAGAGGAGACCCAGTACTTC. It encodes CASSDLKREETQYF.